These 6 T cell receptor beta chains share one sample of origin, sequenced in a study of early T cells in non-severe SARS-CoV-2 infection. TCRdb fed the 5' RACE reads into MiXCR, producing one record per CDR3 protein. The data hold some 44,000 distinct CDR3 sequences, with about 5.9% observed a single time. The source was whole blood, collected at baseline. The receptors come from an adult who was a healthcare worker with PCR-confirmed SARS-CoV-2 infection or an uninfected control (not recorded which).

This clonotype was observed a few times. V usage is TRBV20-1 and J usage is TRBJ2-7; D is unclear. The CDR3 totals 17 residues. CDR1 DFQATT and CDR2 SNEGSKA come from the germline V gene (reference sequence). V was pared by 0 bases and J by 3 bases, with 21 bases between. CDR3 in DNA: TGCAGTGCTAGAGATCTAATTTCTGCGTTGTCCGACTACGAGCAGTACTTC. It yields the protein CSARDLISALSDYEQYF.

This clonotype was counted ten times or more. The genes are TRBV29-1 and TRBJ1-1; unclear D gene. The V and J ends lost 4 bases and 0 bases respectively, with 12 bases between them. Germline lookup yields CDR1 SQVTM and CDR2 ANQGSEA. CDR3 length: 14 residues. Written as DNA, the CDR3 is TGCAGCGTTGGGGTCGCTTCTATGAACACTGAAGCTTTCTTT. This sequence encodes CSVGVASMNTEAFF. Supplemented by reference TRBV29-1 and TRBJ1-1, the full variable domain reads SAVISQKPSRDICQRGTSLTIQCQVDSQVTMMFWYRQQPGQSLTLIATANQGSEATYESGFVIDKFPISRPNLTFSTLTVSNMSPEDSSIYLCSVGVASMNTEAFFGQGTRLTVV.

This clonotype was picked up many times. The chain has TRBV5-4 and TRBJ2-2, with D hard to call. The CDR3 runs 14 residues. CDR1 and CDR2 (germline): SGHNT, YYREEE (reference sequence). Trimming cost V 0 bases and J 4 bases, with 7 bases left between them. CDR3 sequence: CASSLAHATGELFF. The CDR3 nucleotides read TGTGCCAGCAGCTTGGCGCACGCCACCGGGGAGCTGTTTTTT.

The genes are TRBV29-1 and TRBJ2-1; D possibly corresponds to TRBD1 (6 bases). There are 11 residues in the CDR3. V lost 6 bases and J 8 bases, leaving 11 bases between the germline ends. The germline V gene has CDR1 SQVTM and CDR2 ANQGSEA. DNA for the CDR3: TGCAGCGTCTTCAGGGGTTATGAGCAGTTCTTC. This codes for CSVFRGYEQFF.

The chain has TRBV2 and TRBJ1-6, with a weak D call TRBD1 (5 bases). This CDR3 comprises 15 residues. The germline CDR1 and CDR2 sequences are SNHLY and FYNNEI. The ends were cut back, 0 bases at V and 10 bases at J, with 13 bases in the middle. The CDR3 spells CASSEAKGRGSPLHF. The CDR3 DNA sequence: TGTGCCAGCAGTGAAGCCAAGGGGCGGGGATCACCCCTCCACTTT.

This clonotype was observed many times. DNA for the CDR3: TGTGCCAGCAGTCGAGCGGGGGGCATCGAGACCCAGTACTTC. Its translation: CASSRAGGIETQYF. The J gene is TRBJ2-5, the V gene TRBV5-5; 9 bases map to TRBD2. The J segment lost 5 bases and the V segment lost 5 bases, leaving 7 bases of the junction unmatched. Germline V gene sequence: CDR1 SGHKS, CDR2 YYEKEE (reference sequence). CDR3 length: 14 residues. Supplemented by reference TRBV5-5 and TRBJ2-5, the full variable domain reads DAGVTQSPTHLIKTRGQQVTLRCSPISGHKSVSWYQQVLGQGPQFIFQYYEKEERGRGNFPDRFSARQFPNYSSELNVNALLLGDSALYLCASSRAGGIETQYFGPGTRLLVL.